These 31 T cell receptor beta chains were sequenced from one sample in a study of blood T cell repertoires in COVID-19. Generated by immunoSEQ multiplex PCR, the TCRdb table keeps only in-frame clones and is missing some. This table has 250,000 to 350,000 clones, 85% to 90% appearing once. Sequenced: peripheral blood. These receptors were collected from a woman aged 50 to 65 with COVID-19, enrolled during active disease.

CDR3 coding DNA: TGTGCAAGTCGCTCGACAGGGACCACGGACACTGAAGCTTTCTTT. Its translation is CASRSTGTTDTEAFF. This chain joins TRBV12-2 and TRBJ1-1; whether TRBD1, the table's D call, matches the DNA was not checked. TRBV12-2 is given as a pseudogene. CDR3 length: 15 residues.

This clone was observed once. The chain carries TRBV19 and TRBJ1-3; D remains unclear. V dropped 3 bases and J dropped 0 bases, with 15 bases sitting between them. Per germline, CDR1 LNHDA and CDR2 SQIVND (reference sequence). The CDR3 totals 17 residues. DNA of the CDR3: TGTGCCAGTAGTATGGGCCCGAGATACGGCTCTGGAAACACCATATATTTT. Protein: CASSMGPRYGSGNTIYF.

This clone was seen only a few times. J is TRBJ2-7 and V is TRBV19, with 8 bases aligning to TRBD1. The J segment lost 5 bases and the V segment lost 6 bases, leaving 6 bases of the junction unmatched. This CDR3 comprises 13 residues. CDR1 and CDR2 (germline): LNHDA, SQIVND (reference sequence). As DNA, the CDR3 is TGTGCCAGTAGGGCAGGGGGCCTTGACGAGCAGTACTTC. It translates to CASRAGGLDEQYF.

The rearrangement links TRBV10-3 to TRBJ2-1; no clear D gene. This CDR3 has 12 amino acids. V was cut by 4 bases and J by 4 bases, with 5 bases left in between. CDR1 is ENHRY and CDR2 is SYGVKD in the germline V gene. The CDR3 reads CAISGSYNEQFF. The CDR3 bases are TGTGCCATCAGTGGGAGTTACAATGAGCAGTTCTTC.

This clone was detected a few times. The chain links TRBV7-8 to TRBJ1-1; unclear D gene. In germline, CDR1 is SGHVS, CDR2 FQNEAQ. The length of the CDR3 is 14 residues. V gave up 0 bases and J gave up 1 base, with 6 bases separating them. In DNA form, the CDR3 reads TGTGCCAGCAGCTTAGCGTACAGGAACACTGAAGCTTTCTTT. Its translation: CASSLAYRNTEAFF. Combining the CDR3 with reference TRBV7-8 and TRBJ1-1 gives the whole variable domain GAGVSQSPRYKVAKRGQDVALRCDPISGHVSLFWYQQALGQGPEFLTYFQNEAQLDKSGLPSDRFFAERPEGSVSTLKIQRTQQEDSAVYLCASSLAYRNTEAFFGQGTRLTVV.

The V call is TRBV3-1 (or the pseudogene TRBV3-2), the J call TRBJ1-1; the match to TRBD1 covers 7 bases. Germline V lookup: CDR1 LGHDT, CDR2 YNNKEL (reference sequence). V shed 4 bases, J shed 8 bases, and the junction held 4 bases outside the gene matches. The CDR3 extends over 12 amino acids. The CDR3 loop reads CASSRRDSEAFF. The CDR3 bases are TGTGCCAGCAGCCGCCGGGACAGCGAAGCTTTCTTT.

This clone showed up just once. The chain is built from TRBV3-1 (or the pseudogene TRBV3-2) and TRBJ2-3; TRBD2 matches 13 bases. V was pared by 5 bases and J by 3 bases, with 2 bases of the junction left unmatched. The CDR3 is 15 residues long. CDR1 is LGHDT and CDR2 is YNNKEL in the germline V gene (reference sequence). DNA of the CDR3: TGTGCCAGCAGCTCGACTAGCGGGAGGACAGATACGCAGTATTTT. It codes for CASSSTSGRTDTQYF.

The rearrangement links TRBV5-1 to TRBJ2-3, with D unresolved. V lost 1 base and J lost 0, with 9 bases in between. The length of the CDR3 is 15 residues. CDR1 is SGHRS and CDR2 is YFSETQ in the germline V gene. As DNA, the CDR3 is TGCGCCAGCAGCTTGCAGCCCGGGAGCACAGATACGCAGTATTTT. It encodes CASSLQPGSTDTQYF.

In nucleotides, the CDR3 is TGTGCCAGCAGCCGGGTGGGGGCGCCCACCGGGGAGCTGTTTTTT. Its translation is CASSRVGAPTGELFF. The J gene is TRBJ2-2, the V gene TRBV5-6, with D possibly being TRBD1 (6 bases). Germline lookup yields CDR1 SGHDT and CDR2 YYEEEE. CDR3 length equals 15 residues. Trimming left V 4 bases short and J 4 bases short, with 14 bases between.

The chain combines TRBV30 with TRBJ1-4; 8 bases match TRBD1. Germline V gene data show CDR1 as GTSNPN and CDR2 as SVGIG (reference sequence). Trimming took 7 bases from V and 6 from J; bases not matched to a gene: 16. This CDR3 region has 16 residues. DNA of the CDR3: TGTGCCTCAGCCCCCGGGCAGGGGGCTTATTATGAAAAACTGTTTTTT. Amino acids: CASAPGQGAYYEKLFF.

The V call is TRBV19, the J call TRBJ2-2; 9 bases line up with TRBD1. J was trimmed by 5 bases and V by 6 bases; bases with no gene match: 10. CDR1 and CDR2 (germline): LNHDA, SQIVND (reference sequence). This CDR3 spans 16 amino acids. The CDR3 is CASRSGTGWGTGELFF. CDR3 nucleotide sequence: TGTGCCAGTAGAAGTGGGACAGGGTGGGGAACCGGGGAGCTGTTTTTT. Full variable domain (remainder filled in from reference TRBV19 and TRBJ2-2): DGGITQSPKYLFRKEGQNVTLSCEQNLNHDAMYWYRQDPGQGLRLIYYSQIVNDFQKGDIAEGYSVSREKKESFPLTVTSAQKNPTAFYLCASRSGTGWGTGELFFGEGSRLTVL.

The gene calls are TRBV7-2 and TRBJ2-1, with D possibly matching TRBD2 (5 bases). Germline V gene lookup returns CDR1 SGHTA and CDR2 FQGNSA. The V and J ends lost 5 bases and 11 bases respectively, with 13 bases between them. CDR3 length: 12 residues. CDR3 region: CASSPSGMQQFF. The DNA of the CDR3 is TGTGCCAGCAGCCCATCCGGGATGCAGCAGTTCTTC.

CDR3 coding DNA: TGTGCCATCGGGGCCCGGACGGAGGGGACTGAAGCTTTCTTT. This gives the protein CAIGARTEGTEAFF. V and J are TRBV10-3 and TRBJ1-1, with D tentatively TRBD1 (5 bases). The CDR3 has 14 residues. Per germline, CDR1 ENHRY and CDR2 SYGVKD. Deletions cut 8 bases from V and 5 bases from J, with 18 bases between.

The rearrangement joins TRBV9 to TRBJ2-1; possible D gene TRBD2, 5 bases. V lost 2 bases and J 10 bases, leaving 16 bases between the germline ends. Germline values: CDR1 SGDLS, CDR2 YYNGEE. This CDR3 has 14 residues. As DNA, the CDR3 is TGTGCCAGCAGCGTTGGTTCCCTCCCGGGGGAGCAGTTCTTC. Its protein product is CASSVGSLPGEQFF.

This chain links TRBV7-8 with TRBJ2-5, with a tentative D call TRBD1 (6 bases). V was trimmed by 10 bases and J by 5 bases, leaving 14 bases between them. The CDR3 totals 12 residues. Germline lookup yields CDR1 SGHVS and CDR2 FQNEAQ. The CDR3 loop reads CATRTVRETQYF. The CDR3 DNA sequence: TGTGCCACCAGGACAGTCCGGGAGACCCAGTACTTC.

This clone showed up just once. The chain is built from TRBV10-3 and TRBJ1-1; D is perhaps TRBD1 (6 bases). The CDR3 consists of 13 residues. V lost 4 bases and J 4 bases, leaving 10 bases between the germline ends. The germline V gene encodes CDR1 ENHRY and CDR2 SYGVKD. In DNA, the CDR3 is TGTGCCATCAGTGGACAGGCGGGCACTGAAGCTTTCTTT. Protein sequence: CAISGQAGTEAFF.

The genes are TRBV5-4 and TRBJ1-1, with D unclear. The V end lost 4 bases, the J end lost 0 bases, and 10 bases lay between the germline ends. The germline V gene has CDR1 SGHNT and CDR2 YYREEE (reference sequence). The CDR3 sequence is 14 residues long. Written as DNA, the CDR3 is TGTGCCAGCAGCGCGGAACGGATGAACACTGAAGCTTTCTTT. This codes for CASSAERMNTEAFF.

This rearrangement joins TRBV6-5 to TRBJ2-1; possibly TRBD1 for D (5 bases). Germline lookup yields CDR1 MNHEY and CDR2 SVGAGI. Trimming removed 2 bases from V and 5 bases from J, with 7 bases in between. The CDR3 is made up of 13 amino acids. CDR3 sequence (DNA): TGTGCCAGCAGTTACAGCAGGGACAATGAGCAGTTCTTC. It translates to CASSYSRDNEQFF.

Points on this clone: Within the sample, other DNA sequences also encode this same CDR3. The chain joins TRBV18 to TRBJ2-3; TRBD2 matches 9 bases. Per the germline V gene, CDR1 is KGHSH and CDR2 is LQKENI. Unmatched junction bases numbered 4, after V lost 6 bases and J lost 0 bases. The CDR3 has 15 amino acids. Here the CDR3 reads CASSPTSGSTDTQYF. The CDR3 region has the DNA TGTGCCAGCTCCCCGACTAGCGGAAGCACAGATACGCAGTATTTT.

This clone was seen more than once but under ten times. The chain joins TRBV7-9 to TRBJ2-2, with D perhaps TRBD2 (5 bases). The CDR3 spans 16 residues. The germline CDR1 and CDR2 sequences are SEHNR and FQNEAQ (reference sequence). V lost 3 bases and J 5 bases, leaving 16 bases between the germline ends. CDR3 sequence reads: CASSFPRTYQTGELFF. The CDR3 DNA sequence: TGTGCCAGCAGCTTCCCTCGGACTTACCAGACCGGGGAGCTGTTTTTT.

The chain links TRBV7-6 to TRBJ2-5; 16 bases fit TRBD2. Germline V gene sequence: CDR1 SGHVS, CDR2 FNYEAQ. The CDR3 extends over 19 amino acids. V was clipped by 5 bases and J by 0 bases; unmatched bases: 9. The CDR3 loop reads CASSLLSGTSGRDQETQYF. The CDR3 nucleotides are TGTGCCAGCAGCCTCCTCTCCGGGACTAGCGGGAGGGACCAAGAGACCCAGTACTTC.

The V and J genes are TRBV6-5 and TRBJ1-4; perhaps TRBD1 as D (5 bases). Trimming left V 5 bases short and J 10 bases short, with 11 bases between. Germline assignment: CDR1 MNHEY and CDR2 SVGAGI. This CDR3 is built from 12 residues. The CDR3 nucleotides read TGTGCCAGCAGTCCAGCGGGGGGAAAACTGTTTTTT. Translated: CASSPAGGKLFF.

The chain uses TRBV5-4 and TRBJ2-7; 9 nucleotides match TRBD2. The ends lost 0 bases at V and 0 bases at J; junction bases unmatched: 1. The V gene's germline CDR1 is SGHNT and CDR2 YYREEE (reference sequence). The CDR3 is made up of 15 amino acids. This CDR3 is CASSLGSGSSYEQYF. The CDR3 nucleotides read TGTGCCAGCAGCTTGGGTAGCGGGAGCTCCTACGAGCAGTACTTC.

The chain carries TRBV5-1 and TRBJ1-2; D might be TRBD1 (5 bases). V lost 5 bases, J lost 6 bases, and 20 bases lay in between. CDR1 is SGHRS, CDR2 YFSETQ, per germline. This CDR3 region has 15 residues. For the CDR3, the DNA is TGCGCCAGCAGTCTCCCGGGGGGGGAAAGGAATGGCTACACCTTC. The encoded protein is CASSLPGGERNGYTF.

The chain recombines TRBV18 with TRBJ2-7, with a weak D call TRBD1 (6 bases). Germline V gene data show CDR1 as KGHSH and CDR2 as LQKENI. This CDR3 has 12 residues. The ends were cut back, 4 bases at V and 3 bases at J, with 7 bases in the middle. The CDR3 DNA follows: TGTGCCAGCTCACAGGACAGCTACGAGCAGTACTTC. Translation gives CASSQDSYEQYF.

This chain connects TRBV7-3 to TRBJ2-5, with 7 positions matching TRBD1. This CDR3 has 14 residues. From germline, CDR1 is SGHTA and CDR2 FQGTGA. V lost 3 bases and J lost 5; bases outside the gene matches: 6. CDR3 DNA sequence: TGTGCCAGCAGCTTGACAGGGCCCGAGGAGACCCAGTACTTC. Its translation is CASSLTGPEETQYF.

The chain recombines TRBV5-1 with TRBJ1-6; the D is unclear. This CDR3 has 15 residues. The germline CDR1 and CDR2 sequences are SGHRS and YFSETQ. V was cut by 4 bases and J by 6 bases, with 14 bases left in between. CDR3 DNA sequence: TGCGCCAGCAGCCTTACCGAAGGAGGTAATTCACCCCTCCACTTT. Translated: CASSLTEGGNSPLHF.

The CDR3 DNA reads TGTGCCAGTAGTATGGCGAAGGGGGATGAGCAGTTCTTC. This translates into CASSMAKGDEQFF. This chain links TRBV19 with TRBJ2-1, with a possible D match to TRBD1 (6 bases). V lost 3 bases, J lost 8 bases, and 11 bases lay in between. Germline V gives CDR1 LNHDA, CDR2 SQIVND (reference sequence). There are 13 residues in the CDR3.

This clone was recorded once. The CDR3 nucleotides read TGCAGCGTTGGAATCAGTCCTAACTATGGCTACACCTTC. Translated, it gives CSVGISPNYGYTF. The chain employs TRBV29-1 and TRBJ1-2; no definite D call. CDR1 is SQVTM and CDR2 is ANQGSEA in the germline V gene. The V end lost 4 bases, the J end lost 0 bases, and 9 bases lay between the germline ends. CDR3 size: 13 residues. The full variable domain, its missing parts supplied by reference TRBV29-1 and TRBJ1-2, is SAVISQKPSRDICQRGTSLTIQCQVDSQVTMMFWYRQQPGQSLTLIATANQGSEATYESGFVIDKFPISRPNLTFSTLTVSNMSPEDSSIYLCSVGISPNYGYTFGSGTRLTVV.

The rearrangement uses TRBV18 and TRBJ2-7; D is unresolved. The CDR3 is 13 amino acids. Germline assignment: CDR1 KGHSH and CDR2 LQKENI. Between the trimmed V and J ends, which lost 3 bases and 7 bases, there was a span of 13 bases. CDR3 DNA: TGTGCCAGCTCACCGGGCAGTGCTCGGGAGCAGTACTTC. Protein: CASSPGSAREQYF.

The gene calls are TRBV6-5 and TRBJ1-2; a possible D gene is TRBD1 (5 bases). The CDR3 spans 16 residues. Germline V lookup: CDR1 MNHEY, CDR2 SVGAGI. Trimming took off 0 bases at V and 4 bases at J, with 15 bases between the two ends. CDR3 residues: CASSYSGGVIGYGYTF. CDR3 bases: TGTGCCAGCAGTTACTCGGGAGGGGTGATAGGCTATGGCTACACCTTC.